These T cell receptor beta chains were read from a single sample in a study of prognosis after radiotherapy for stage I lung cancer. One entry per CDR3 protein results from TCRdb running MiXCR on the multiplex PCR reads. Of roughly 38,000 distinct CDR3 sequences listed, approximately 25% are singletons. The sample consisted of PBMCs, taken before or after stereotactic body radiation therapy (not recorded which). These receptors were collected from a donor aged 50 or older with non-small cell lung cancer. Both conserved end residues are part of each CDR3. D genes are given only for firm matches. Size is omitted from some rows. Given values are once, few, many or a class for expanded clones.

j_gene,abundance,d_gene,v_gene,CDR3aa,CDR3nt
TRBJ2-5,many,-,TRBV5-1,CASRQDWETQYF,TGCGCCAGCAGACAGGATTGGGAGACCCAGTACTTC
TRBJ1-2,many,-,TRBV6-1,CASRPGPSNYGYTF,TGTGCCAGCAGACCGGGACCGAGTAACTATGGCTACACCTTC
TRBJ2-5,many,TRBD1,TRBV4-1,CASSQAPGTGQETQYF,TGCGCCAGCAGCCAGGCCCCCGGGACAGGCCAAGAGACCCAGTACTTC
TRBJ2-5,many,-,TRBV18,CATRSSDQETQYF,TGTGCCACCCGCTCGTCAGACCAAGAGACCCAGTACTTC
TRBJ2-2,-,-,TRBV6-1,CASSESGVAGKKRGLFF,TGTGCCAGCAGTGAATCGGGAGTGGCAGGGAAAAAACGGGGGCTGTTTTTT
TRBJ1-3,many,TRBD1,TRBV7-3,CASSLTGTGSGNTIYF,TGTGCCAGCAGCCTAACCGGGACAGGGTCTGGAAACACCATATATTTT
TRBJ2-2,once,TRBD1,TRBV7-6,CASSRQGWENTGERFF,TGTGCCAGCAGCCGACAGGGGTGGGAGAACACCGGGGAGCGGTTTTTC
TRBJ1-4,many,-,TRBV30,CAWSLLREKLFF,TGTGCCTGGAGTCTTTTGAGGGAAAAACTGTTTTTT
TRBJ2-1,many,TRBD2,TRBV2,CASSDKGLAGGFNEQFF,TGTGCCAGCAGTGATAAGGGTTTGGCGGGGGGGTTTAATGAGCAGTTCTTC
TRBJ1-5,many,-,TRBV20-1,CSARYSNQPQHF,TGCAGTGCTAGGTATAGCAATCAGCCCCAGCATTTT
TRBJ1-5,many,-,TRBV4-1,CASSQWGSQPQHF,TGCGCCAGCAGCCAATGGGGGAGTCAGCCCCAGCATTTT
TRBJ2-1,many,TRBD2,TRBV24-1,CAPWGGAGAYNEQFF,TGTGCCCCTTGGGGGGGAGCGGGAGCCTACAATGAGCAGTTCTTC
TRBJ2-3,-,-,TRBV5-1,CASSKGVLSDTQYF,TGCGCCAGCAGCAAGGGGGTTCTTTCCGATACGCAGTATTTT
TRBJ1-5,many,-,TRBV2,CASRVGLYSNQPQHF,TGTGCCAGCAGGGTTGGGCTTTATAGCAATCAGCCCCAGCATTTT
TRBJ2-7,many,-,TRBV5-1,CASTNAREQYF,TGCGCCAGCACAAATGCGCGGGAGCAGTACTTC
TRBJ2-5,many,TRBD1,TRBV27,CASSHDRGQETQYF,TGTGCCAGCAGTCACGACAGGGGTCAAGAGACCCAGTACTTC
TRBJ2-7,many,TRBD2,TRBV3-1,CASSQPKTSGRSSEQYF,TGTGCCAGCAGCCAACCTAAGACTAGCGGGAGGTCCTCCGAGCAGTACTTC
TRBJ1-1,-,-,TRBV13,CASSSGTFYRDTEAFF,TGTGCCAGCAGTTCCGGGACCTTTTATAGGGACACTGAAGCTTTCTTT
TRBJ2-3,many,-,TRBV5-1,CASRVAVSTDTQYF,TGCGCCAGCAGGGTAGCAGTAAGCACAGATACGCAGTATTTT
TRBJ2-7,many,-,TRBV6-4,CASSTPDRDYYEQYF,TGTGCCAGCAGCACACCCGACAGGGACTACTACGAGCAGTACTTC
TRBJ2-1,many,TRBD1,TRBV7-9,CASSTRGQPSGYNEQFF,TGTGCCAGCAGCACCAGGGGACAGCCCTCGGGGTACAATGAGCAGTTCTTC
TRBJ1-4,many,TRBD1,TRBV3-1,CASSPGQGSEKLFF,TGTGCCAGCAGCCCGGGACAGGGGAGTGAAAAACTGTTTTTT
TRBJ1-1,many,-,TRBV19,CASREGKNTEAFF,TGTGCCAGTAGGGAGGGGAAGAACACTGAAGCTTTCTTT
TRBJ2-4,-,TRBD2,TRBV3-1,CASSRGGMENIQYF,TGTGCCAGCAGCCGCGGGGGGATGGAAAACATTCAGTACTTC
TRBJ2-1,many,TRBD2,TRBV11-3,CASSLGVAGIEQFF,TGTGCCAGCAGCTTAGGAGTAGCGGGAATCGAGCAGTTCTTC
TRBJ2-2,many,-,TRBV19,CASSSGQYTGELFF,TGTGCCAGTAGTTCTGGCCAGTACACCGGGGAGCTGTTTTTT
TRBJ1-1,few,-,TRBV5-4,CASSPEGLGTEAFF,TGTGCCAGCAGCCCGGAGGGGCTCGGCACTGAAGCTTTCTTT
TRBJ2-7,many,-,TRBV3-1,CASSHGRAGLEQYF,TGTGCCAGCAGCCACGGACGAGCAGGGCTCGAGCAGTACTTC
TRBJ2-1,many,-,TRBV5-6,CASSLMLGGEQFF,TGTGCCAGCAGCTTGATGTTGGGAGGTGAGCAGTTCTTC
TRBJ2-7,-,-,TRBV19,CASSIARTETYEQYF,TGTGCCAGTAGTATAGCCAGGACAGAAACCTACGAGCAGTACTTC
TRBJ1-2,many,TRBD1,TRBV6-9,CASSYTIGQGLGYTF,TGTGCCAGCAGCTATACGATTGGACAGGGCCTTGGCTACACCTTC
TRBJ1-2,-,-,TRBV19,CASIEWQAGGYTF,TGTGCCAGTATCGAGTGGCAGGCAGGCGGCTACACCTTC
TRBJ1-2,many,-,TRBV3-1,CASSSGDLGGYTF,TGTGCCAGCAGCTCAGGGGATCTGGGGGGCTACACCTTC
TRBJ2-1,many,TRBD2,TRBV19,CATNPRLAGNNEQFF,TGTGCCACTAACCCCCGACTAGCGGGAAACAATGAGCAGTTCTTC
TRBJ2-1,-,TRBD1,TRBV6-2/TRBV6-3,CASSEGAAYNEQFF,TGTGCCAGCAGTGAGGGGGCTGCATACAATGAGCAGTTCTTC
TRBJ2-5,-,-,TRBV5-1,CASSRKALITETKYF,TGCGCCAGCAGCCGTAAAGCCTTGATAACAGAGACCAAGTACTTC
TRBJ2-1,many,-,TRBV20-1,CSAADGGEFF,TGCAGTGCTGCAGACGGGGGAGAGTTCTTC
TRBJ2-7,-,TRBD2,TRBV15,CATSSDLAGGPYGLYF,TGTGCCACCAGCAGTGATCTCGCGGGAGGGCCCTACGGGCTGTACTTC
TRBJ2-7,-,TRBD1,TRBV2,CARRTGGYEQYF,TGTGCCAGAAGAACAGGGGGATACGAGCAGTACTTC
TRBJ2-7,many,TRBD2,TRBV5-1,CASTSPPGTSSSYEQYF,TGCGCCAGCACTTCCCCCCCCGGGACTAGCAGTTCCTACGAGCAGTACTTC
TRBJ1-4,many,-,TRBV7-9,CASSQRADEKLFF,TGTGCCAGCAGTCAACGGGCAGATGAAAAACTGTTTTTT
TRBJ2-5,-,-,TRBV5-1,CASSGGRAEETQYF,TGCGCCAGCAGCGGCGGCAGGGCGGAAGAGACCCAGTACTTC
TRBJ1-2,many,TRBD1,TRBV12-3/TRBV12-4,CASSLGDRVYGYTF,TGTGCCAGCAGTTTAGGGGACAGGGTCTATGGCTACACCTTC